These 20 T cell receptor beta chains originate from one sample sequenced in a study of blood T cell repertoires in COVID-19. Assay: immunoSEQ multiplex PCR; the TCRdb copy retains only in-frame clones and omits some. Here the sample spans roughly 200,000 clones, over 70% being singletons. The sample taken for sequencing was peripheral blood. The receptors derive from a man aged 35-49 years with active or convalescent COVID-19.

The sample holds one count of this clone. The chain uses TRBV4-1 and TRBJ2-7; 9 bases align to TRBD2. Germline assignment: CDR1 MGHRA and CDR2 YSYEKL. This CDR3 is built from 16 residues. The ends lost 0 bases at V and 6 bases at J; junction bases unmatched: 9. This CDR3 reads CASSQELGGGGAEQYF. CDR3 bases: TGCGCCAGCAGCCAAGAACTTGGTGGCGGGGGGGCCGAGCAGTACTTC.

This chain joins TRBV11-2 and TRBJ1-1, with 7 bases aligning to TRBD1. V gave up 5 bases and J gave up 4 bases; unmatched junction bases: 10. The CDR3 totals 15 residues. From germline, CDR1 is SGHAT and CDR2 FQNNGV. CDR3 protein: CASSPRQGTGTEAFF. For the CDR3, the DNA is TGTGCCAGCAGCCCCAGACAGGGTACCGGCACTGAAGCTTTCTTT.

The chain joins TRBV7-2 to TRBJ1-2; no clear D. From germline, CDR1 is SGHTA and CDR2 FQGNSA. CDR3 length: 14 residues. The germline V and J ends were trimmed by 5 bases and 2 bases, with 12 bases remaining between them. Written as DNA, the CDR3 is TGTGCCAGCAGCCCCGGGGTGGAGAACTATGGCTACACCTTC. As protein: CASSPGVENYGYTF.

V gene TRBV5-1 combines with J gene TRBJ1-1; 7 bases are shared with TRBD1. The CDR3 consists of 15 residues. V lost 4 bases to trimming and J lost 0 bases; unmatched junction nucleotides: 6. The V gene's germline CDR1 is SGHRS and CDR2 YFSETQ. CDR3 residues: CASSIGQALNTEAFF. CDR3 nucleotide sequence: TGCGCCAGCAGCATAGGACAGGCGTTGAACACTGAAGCTTTCTTT.

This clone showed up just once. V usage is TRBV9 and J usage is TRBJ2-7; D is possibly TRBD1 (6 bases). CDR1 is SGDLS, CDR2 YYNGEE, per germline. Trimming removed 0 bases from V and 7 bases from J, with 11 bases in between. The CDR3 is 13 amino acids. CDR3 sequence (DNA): TGTGCCAGCAGCGTAGAGGGGGTATCGGAGCAGTACTTC. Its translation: CASSVEGVSEQYF.

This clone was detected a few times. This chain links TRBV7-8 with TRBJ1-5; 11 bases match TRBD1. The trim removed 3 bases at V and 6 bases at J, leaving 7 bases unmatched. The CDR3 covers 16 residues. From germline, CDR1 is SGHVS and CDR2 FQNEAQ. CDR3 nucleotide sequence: TGTGCCAGCAGCTTCCTCCCCGGGACAGGGGGTCAGCCCCAGCATTTT. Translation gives CASSFLPGTGGQPQHF.

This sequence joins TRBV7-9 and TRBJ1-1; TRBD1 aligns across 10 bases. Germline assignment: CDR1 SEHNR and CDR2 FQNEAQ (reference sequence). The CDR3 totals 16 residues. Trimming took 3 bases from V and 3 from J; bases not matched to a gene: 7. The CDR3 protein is CASSLGQGNIYTEAFF. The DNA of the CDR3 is TGTGCCAGCAGCTTGGGACAGGGGAATATTTACACTGAAGCTTTCTTT.

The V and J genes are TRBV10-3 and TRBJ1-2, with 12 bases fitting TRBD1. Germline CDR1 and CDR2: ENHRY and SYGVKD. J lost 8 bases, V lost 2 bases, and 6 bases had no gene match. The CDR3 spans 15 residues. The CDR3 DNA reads TGTGCCATCAGTGAGCTGGGACAGGGGGCGCGCGGCTACACCTTC. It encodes CAISELGQGARGYTF.

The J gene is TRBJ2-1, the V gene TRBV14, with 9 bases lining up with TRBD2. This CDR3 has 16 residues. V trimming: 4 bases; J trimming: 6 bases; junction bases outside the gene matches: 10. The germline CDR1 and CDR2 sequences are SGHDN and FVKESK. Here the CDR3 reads CASSRGGLAGINEQFF. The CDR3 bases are TGTGCCAGCAGCCGAGGGGGGCTAGCGGGAATCAATGAGCAGTTCTTC.

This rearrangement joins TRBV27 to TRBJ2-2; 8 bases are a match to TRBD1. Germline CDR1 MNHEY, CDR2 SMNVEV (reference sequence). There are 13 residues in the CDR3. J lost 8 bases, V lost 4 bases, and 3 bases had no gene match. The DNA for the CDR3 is TGTGCCAGCAGTTGGGACAGGCGGGGGGAGCTGTTTTTT. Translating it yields CASSWDRRGELFF.

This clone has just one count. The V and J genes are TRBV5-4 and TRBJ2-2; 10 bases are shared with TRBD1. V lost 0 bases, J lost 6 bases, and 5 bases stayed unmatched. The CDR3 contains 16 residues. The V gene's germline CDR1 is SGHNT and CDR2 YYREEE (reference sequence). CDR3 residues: CASSLEGQGISGELFF. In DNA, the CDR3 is TGTGCCAGCAGCTTGGAGGGACAGGGGATATCCGGGGAGCTGTTTTTT.

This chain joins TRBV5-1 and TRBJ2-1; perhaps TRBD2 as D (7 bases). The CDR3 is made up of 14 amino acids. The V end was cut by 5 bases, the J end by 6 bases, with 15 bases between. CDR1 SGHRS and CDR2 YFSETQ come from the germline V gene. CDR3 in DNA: TGCGCCAGCAGTCTGGGGGGGCCGGGCAATGAGCAGTTCTTC. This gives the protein CASSLGGPGNEQFF.

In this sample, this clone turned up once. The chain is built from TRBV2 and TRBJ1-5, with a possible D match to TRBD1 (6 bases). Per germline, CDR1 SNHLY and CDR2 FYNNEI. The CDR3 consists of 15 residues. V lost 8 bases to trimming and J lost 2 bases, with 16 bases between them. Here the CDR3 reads CASHHQGNGNQPQHF. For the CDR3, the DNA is TGTGCCAGCCACCATCAGGGGAATGGCAATCAGCCCCAGCATTTT.

CDR3 residues: CASSSRGSGNSPLHF. The CDR3 DNA reads as TGTGCCAGCAGTTCCAGAGGGTCAGGAAATTCACCCCTCCACTTT. The rearrangement links TRBV28 to TRBJ1-6, with D uncertain. Germline V CDR1 and CDR2: MDHEN, SYDVKM. CDR3 length equals 15 residues. The V and J ends lost 4 bases and 7 bases respectively, with 14 bases between them.

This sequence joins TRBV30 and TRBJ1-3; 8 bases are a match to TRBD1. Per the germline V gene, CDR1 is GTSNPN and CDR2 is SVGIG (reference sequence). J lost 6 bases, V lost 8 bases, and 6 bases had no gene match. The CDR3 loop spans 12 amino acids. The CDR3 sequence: CAQGARVNTIYF. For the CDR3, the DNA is TGTGCCCAGGGGGCGCGTGTAAACACCATATATTTT.

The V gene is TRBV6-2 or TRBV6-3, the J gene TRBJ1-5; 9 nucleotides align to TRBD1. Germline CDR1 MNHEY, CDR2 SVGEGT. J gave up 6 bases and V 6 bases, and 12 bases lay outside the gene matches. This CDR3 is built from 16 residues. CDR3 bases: TGTGCCAGCAGCTTCGACAGGGGGTATGTAATTCAGCCCCAGCATTTT. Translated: CASSFDRGYVIQPQHF.

CDR3 protein: CAISSPDRGTDTQYF. CDR3 nucleotide sequence: TGTGCCATCAGTTCTCCCGACAGGGGAACAGATACGCAGTATTTT. The rearrangement uses TRBV10-3 and TRBJ2-3, with 8 nucleotides matching TRBD1. Germline V CDR1 and CDR2: ENHRY, SYGVKD. J lost 3 bases, V lost 5 bases, and 7 bases had no gene match. The CDR3 has 15 residues.

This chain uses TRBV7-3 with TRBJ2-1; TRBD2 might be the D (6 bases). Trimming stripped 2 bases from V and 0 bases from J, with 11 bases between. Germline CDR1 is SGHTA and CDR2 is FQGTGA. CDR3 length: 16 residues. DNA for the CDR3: TGTGCCAGCAGCTTACAAGCGGGTATCTCCTACAATGAGCAGTTCTTC. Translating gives CASSLQAGISYNEQFF.

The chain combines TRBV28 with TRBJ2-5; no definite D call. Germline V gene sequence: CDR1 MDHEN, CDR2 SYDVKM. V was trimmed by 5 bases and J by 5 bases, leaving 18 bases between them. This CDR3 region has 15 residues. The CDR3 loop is CASSRRHLVRETQYF. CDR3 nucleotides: TGTGCCAGCAGTCGCAGACACTTAGTCAGGGAGACCCAGTACTTC.

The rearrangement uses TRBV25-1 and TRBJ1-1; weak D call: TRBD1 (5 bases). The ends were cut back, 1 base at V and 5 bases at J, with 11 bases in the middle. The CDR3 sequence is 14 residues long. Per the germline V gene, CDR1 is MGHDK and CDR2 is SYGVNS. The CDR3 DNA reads TGTGCCAGCAGTGAATTGCGGGGGGAAACTGAAGCTTTCTTT. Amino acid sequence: CASSELRGETEAFF.